Following are 13 T cell receptor beta chains from one sample sequenced in a study of identical twins. One entry per CDR3 protein results from TCRdb running MiXCR on the 5' RACE reads. The repertoire consists of some 250,000 distinct CDR3 sequences, with about 13% occurring once and the leading ten covering roughly 4%. This sample was also put to use in a study of yellow fever vaccine responses in identical twins.

Sequencing used memory (CD45RO+) T cells sorted from blood. The origin of the receptors is a woman aged 18-29 years in good health.

This clonotype turned up a few times. This chain links TRBV6-5 with TRBJ1-2, with D perhaps TRBD1 (5 bases). Germline assignment: CDR1 MNHEY and CDR2 SVGAGI. CDR3 length: 15 residues. V was cut by 0 bases and J by 0 bases, with 8 bases left in between. Written as DNA, the CDR3 is TGTGCCAGCAGTTACTCAGACAGCGCTAACTATGGCTACACCTTC. Its translation: CASSYSDSANYGYTF.

The chain is built from TRBV6-6 and TRBJ2-2; D could derive from TRBD1 or TRBD2 (6 bases each). Germline lookup yields CDR1 MNHNY and CDR2 SVGAGI (reference sequence). CDR3 length: 15 residues. Trimming left V 5 bases short and J 6 bases short, with 16 bases between. The CDR3 sequence is CASSIGQGRSGELFF. CDR3 nucleotide sequence: TGTGCCAGCAGTATTGGGCAGGGGAGGTCCGGGGAGCTGTTTTTT.

V usage is TRBV5-1 and J usage is TRBJ2-7, with TRBD1 matching over 12 bases. This CDR3 is built from 14 residues. CDR1 SGHRS and CDR2 YFSETQ come from the germline V gene. V was clipped by 6 bases and J by 5 bases; unmatched bases: 6. The CDR3 sequence is CASTKGTGGNEQYF. DNA for the CDR3: TGCGCCAGCACTAAGGGGACAGGGGGCAACGAGCAGTACTTC.

This clonotype was recorded a few times. The gene calls are TRBV6-2 or TRBV6-3 and TRBJ1-1; D uncertain. The CDR3 is made up of 15 amino acids. Per the germline V gene, CDR1 is MNHEY and CDR2 is SVGEGT. V was clipped by 2 bases and J by 0 bases, with 10 bases between them. This CDR3 is CASSYIRPMNTEAFF. In DNA form, the CDR3 reads TGTGCCAGCAGTTACATTAGACCCATGAACACTGAAGCTTTCTTT.

The chain couples TRBV28 to TRBJ2-5; 7 bases map to TRBD1. Germline V lookup: CDR1 MDHEN, CDR2 SYDVKM. The length of the CDR3 is 15 residues. V was clipped by 4 bases and J by 2 bases; unmatched bases: 7. CDR3 region: CASSSTGKTQETQYF. CDR3 DNA sequence: TGTGCCAGCAGTTCGACAGGGAAAACTCAAGAGACCCAGTACTTC.

This clonotype was counted many times. This chain links TRBV11-2 with TRBJ2-3; D gene unclear. The germline CDR1 and CDR2 sequences are SGHAT and FQNNGV. The CDR3 consists of 13 residues. Trimming took off 5 bases at V and 5 bases at J, with 11 bases between the two ends. CDR3 in DNA: TGTGCCAGCAGCCCATCAGGCGAAGATACGCAGTATTTT. Its translation is CASSPSGEDTQYF.

This clonotype was detected only a few times. This chain links TRBV28 with TRBJ2-5, with 8 bases that match TRBD1. V was clipped by 6 bases and J by 7 bases; unmatched bases: 10. CDR1 is MDHEN and CDR2 is SYDVKM in the germline V gene. This CDR3 is 14 amino acids long. CDR3 sequence reads: CASRGQVFSWTQYF. Here the CDR3 DNA reads TGTGCCAGCAGGGGACAGGTTTTCTCCTGGACCCAGTACTTC.

This clonotype was seen at least ten times. This sequence joins TRBV12-3 or TRBV12-4 and TRBJ2-1; TRBD2 agrees at 7 bases. The V and J ends lost 7 bases and 0 bases, in that order; junction bases with no gene match: 6. This CDR3 region has 15 residues. The CDR3 nucleotides read TGTGCCAGCACACCTAGCGGTAGCTCCTACAATGAGCAGTTCTTC. Residues: CASTPSGSSYNEQFF.

The genes are TRBV6-2 or TRBV6-3 and TRBJ2-7, with 9 bases matching TRBD1. The CDR3 runs 14 residues. Germline CDR1 MNHEY, CDR2 SVGEGT. The junction had 11 bases not matched to a gene; V was cut back by 9 bases and J by 5 bases. The CDR3 DNA is TGTGCCAGTAAAACGGGGACAGGGCTGAACGAGCAGTACTTC. It is translated as CASKTGTGLNEQYF.

The chain links TRBV20-1 to TRBJ1-6, with 10 nucleotides matching TRBD1. Looked up from germline, CDR1 is DFQATT and CDR2 is SNEGSKA (reference sequence). The CDR3 length is 14 residues. V dropped 4 bases and J dropped 7; count of bases not matched to a gene: 4. The CDR3 DNA is TGCAGTGCTAAAGGACAGGGGGGCAATTCACCCCTCCACTTT. It is translated as CSAKGQGGNSPLHF.

This clonotype was recorded once. This rearrangement joins TRBV6-2 or TRBV6-3 to TRBJ2-1, with D possibly being TRBD1 (6 bases). The CDR3 consists of 16 residues. Germline V gene lookup returns CDR1 MNHEY and CDR2 SVGEGT. V was trimmed by 5 bases and J by 7 bases, leaving 21 bases between them. CDR3 sequence reads: CASSPHRVKVGNEQFF. Written as DNA, the CDR3 is TGTGCCAGCAGTCCCCACAGGGTAAAGGTTGGGAATGAGCAGTTCTTC.

This clonotype was counted many times. This chain links TRBV7-2 with TRBJ1-6; TRBD1 is a possible D gene (5 bases). This CDR3 comprises 15 residues. The germline gives CDR1 SGHTA, CDR2 FQGNSA. Trimming took 5 bases from V and 4 from J, leaving 12 bases between them. In nucleotides, the CDR3 is TGTGCCAGCAGCCTAGGGGAGGGATATAATTCACCCCTCCACTTT. It encodes CASSLGEGYNSPLHF.

This clonotype was picked up many times. The chain has TRBV20-1 and TRBJ2-7; no firm D call. The ends were cut back, 0 bases at V and 3 bases at J, with 12 bases in the middle. This CDR3 has 14 residues. Germline CDR1 reads DFQATT; CDR2 reads SNEGSKA (reference sequence). CDR3 sequence: CSARDHRDYYEQYF. The CDR3 DNA reads as TGCAGTGCTAGAGATCACCGAGATTACTACGAGCAGTACTTC.